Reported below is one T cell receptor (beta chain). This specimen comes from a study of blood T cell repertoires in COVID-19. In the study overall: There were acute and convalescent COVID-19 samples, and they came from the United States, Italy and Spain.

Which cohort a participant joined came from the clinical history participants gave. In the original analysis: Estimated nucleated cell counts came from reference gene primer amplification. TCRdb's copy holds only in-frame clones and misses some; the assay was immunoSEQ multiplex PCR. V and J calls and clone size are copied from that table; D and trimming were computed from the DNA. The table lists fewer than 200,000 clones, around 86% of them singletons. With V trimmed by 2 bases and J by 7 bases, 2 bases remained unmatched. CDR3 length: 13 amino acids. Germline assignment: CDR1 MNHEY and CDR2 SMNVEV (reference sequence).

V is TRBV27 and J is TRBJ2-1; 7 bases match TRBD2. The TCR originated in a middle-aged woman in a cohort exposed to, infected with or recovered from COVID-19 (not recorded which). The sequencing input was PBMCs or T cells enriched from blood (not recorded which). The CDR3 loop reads CASSLDGGNEQFF. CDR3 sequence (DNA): TGTGCCAGCAGTTTAGACGGGGGGAATGAGCAGTTCTTC.